This T cell receptor (beta chain) originates from a study of T-cell memory formation after mild COVID-19. Across the study: Clustering of TCRs was largely donor specific.

Constant-segment primers were used for 5'RACE, and the resulting TCR alpha and TCR beta cDNA libraries carried sample barcodes and UMIs. TCRdb ran MiXCR on the 5' RACE reads and lists one entry per CDR3 protein. This table holds approximately 560,000 distinct CDR3 sequences, around 16% found once. This clonotype was found a few times. Its antigen remains unknown. The junction had 3 bases not matched to a gene; V was cut back by 4 bases and J by 0 bases. The CDR3 totals 16 residues. Germline V gives CDR1 MNHEY, CDR2 SMNVEV (reference sequence). Findings and limits, study-wide: CD4+ contracting clones were mainly CM and EM; CD8+ ones, EMRA. CD4/CD8 balance held among clones contracting day 15 to 85, and later expanders leaned CD4+.

The chain uses TRBV27 and TRBJ2-2, with 9 positions matching TRBD1. The sequenced material came from PBMCs or a T cell subset sorted from them (not recorded which). The clonotype originates from an adult woman who had mild COVID-19 (a few samples of this study predate the infection). Cell type and time point are not known. The CDR3 DNA follows: TGTGCCAGCAGTTCTTACAGGGGGCCGAACACCGGGGAGCTGTTTTTT. Protein product: CASSSYRGPNTGELFF.